This TCR beta chain was recorded in a study of early T cells in non-severe SARS-CoV-2 infection. This clonotype was observed a handful of times. TCRdb re-called the 5' RACE reads through MiXCR, storing one row per CDR3 protein. Here the sample spans 48,000 or so distinct CDR3 sequences, less than 15% being singletons. Germline loops: CDR1 SGHDN, CDR2 FVKESK. The CDR3 extends over 12 amino acids. V was pared by 0 bases and J by 4 bases, with 4 bases between. The specimen sequenced was whole blood. The source of this sequence is an adult who was a healthcare worker with PCR-confirmed SARS-CoV-2 infection or an uninfected control (not recorded which). This chain joins TRBV14 and TRBJ2-7; D is ambiguous. CDR3 in amino acids: CASSQEGYEQYF. The DNA for the CDR3 is TGTGCCAGCAGCCAAGAAGGGTACGAGCAGTACTTC.